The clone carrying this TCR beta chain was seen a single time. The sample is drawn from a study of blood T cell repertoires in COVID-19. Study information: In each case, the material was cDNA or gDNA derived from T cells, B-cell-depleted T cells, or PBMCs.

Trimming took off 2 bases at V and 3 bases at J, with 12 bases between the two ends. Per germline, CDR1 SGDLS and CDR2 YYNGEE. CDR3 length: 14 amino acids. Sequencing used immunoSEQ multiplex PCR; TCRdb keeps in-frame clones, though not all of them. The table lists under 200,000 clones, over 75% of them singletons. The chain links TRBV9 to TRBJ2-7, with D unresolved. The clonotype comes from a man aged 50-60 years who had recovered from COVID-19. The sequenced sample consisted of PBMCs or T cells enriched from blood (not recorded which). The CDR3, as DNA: TGTGCCAGCAGCGTGAGTTGGGCCAACTACGAGCAGTACTTC. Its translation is CASSVSWANYEQYF.